The sequence of this TCR beta chain was determined in a study of blood T cells in healthy people across ages. Alongside a J-beta primer mix, a sample-barcoded 5' primer served in a second PCR lasting about 7 to 12 cycles. TCRdb reprocessed the 5' RACE reads via MiXCR and lists one record per CDR3 protein. The sample lists 1.5 million to 2 million distinct CDR3 sequences, just under 50% occurring once. With each sample, at least 5.5 micrograms of total RNA were extracted. V shed 3 bases and J shed 5 bases, with 7 bases lying between them. Germline loops: CDR1 DFQATT, CDR2 SNEGSKA (reference sequence). The CDR3 loop spans 11 amino acids.

What was sequenced was blood. The receptor was isolated from a woman aged 40 to 55 in good health. This sequence joins TRBV20-1 and TRBJ1-1, with D unresolved. The chain's CDR3 is CSARAWTEAFF. The CDR3 bases are TGCAGTGCTAGGGCGTGGACTGAAGCTTTCTTT.